The 13 T cell receptor beta chains given below trace back to one sample, sequenced in a study of OX40 agonist ivuxolimab in advanced cancers. This table comes from immunoSEQ multiplex PCR, and its TCRdb copy is limited to in-frame clones, with some not included. This repertoire shows over 60,000 clones, about 90% found once; its top ten account for 0.86%. Sequencing used CD4+ or CD8+ T cells sorted from blood, obtained in a trial of the OX40 agonist ivuxolimab. These receptors originate from an adult with an advanced solid tumor such as melanoma, head and neck, liver or kidney cancer.

The chain has TRBV19 and TRBJ2-1, with TRBD2 identical over 7 bases. V dropped 7 bases and J dropped 5; count of bases not matched to a gene: 8. Germline assignment: CDR1 LNHDA and CDR2 SQIVND (reference sequence). The CDR3 sequence is 14 residues long. Here the CDR3 DNA reads TGTGCCAGTACCCCGGGACTATTAAACAATGAGCAGTTCTTC. Translating it yields CASTPGLLNNEQFF.

This chain connects TRBV11-1 to TRBJ2-1, with 8 bases lining up with TRBD2. Per the germline V gene, CDR1 is SGHAT and CDR2 is FQDESV (reference sequence). The CDR3 spans 13 residues. Trimming took 1 base from V and 7 from J; bases not matched to a gene: 0. CDR3 loop: CASSLGLANEQFF. The CDR3 DNA follows: TGTGCCAGCAGCTTAGGACTAGCGAATGAGCAGTTCTTC. The complete variable domain, with remaining parts taken from reference TRBV11-1 and TRBJ2-1, reads EAEVAQSPRYKITEKSQAVAFWCDPISGHATLYWYRQILGQGPELLVQFQDESVVDDSQLPKDRFSAERLKGVDSTLKIQPAELGDSAMYLCASSLGLANEQFFGPGTRLTVL.

This chain joins TRBV7-9 and TRBJ2-7; D is undetermined. The CDR3 is 12 residues long. V gave up 8 bases and J gave up 2 bases, with 10 bases separating them. Germline CDR1 reads SEHNR; CDR2 reads FQNEAQ (reference sequence). Written as DNA, the CDR3 is TGTGCCAGCCAGGTGGGCCCCTACGAGCAGTACTTC. The encoded protein is CASQVGPYEQYF.

The chain recombines TRBV27 with TRBJ2-2; D is ambiguous. Germline V lookup: CDR1 MNHEY, CDR2 SMNVEV (reference sequence). CDR3 size: 13 residues. The V end lost 8 bases, the J end lost 6 bases, and 13 bases lay between the germline ends. The CDR3 here is CASAAYVAGELFF. For the CDR3, the DNA is TGTGCCAGCGCCGCCTATGTGGCCGGGGAGCTGTTTTTT.

This chain links TRBV4-3 with TRBJ1-5; D is unresolved. The length of the CDR3 is 16 residues. V lost 3 bases and J lost 0, with 12 bases in between. Germline CDR1 and CDR2: LGHNA and YSLEER. This CDR3 reads CASSQRAGYSNQPQHF. As DNA, the CDR3 is TGCGCCAGCAGCCAGCGTGCGGGGTATAGCAATCAGCCCCAGCATTTT.

The genes are TRBV7-9 and TRBJ1-2; D gene uncertain. V was clipped by 7 bases and J by 0 bases, with 9 bases between them. The germline V gene encodes CDR1 SEHNR and CDR2 FQNEAQ (reference sequence). The CDR3 totals 13 residues. The CDR3 DNA reads TGTGCCAGCATGGACCGAACTAACTATGGCTACACCTTC. Amino acids: CASMDRTNYGYTF.

The rearrangement uses TRBV7-9 and TRBJ1-2; 11 bases line up with TRBD1. This CDR3 has 15 amino acids. CDR1 and CDR2 (germline): SEHNR, FQNEAQ (reference sequence). Unmatched junction bases numbered 4, after V lost 0 bases and J lost 7 bases. The CDR3 is CASSLAGQGASGYTF. In DNA, the CDR3 is TGTGCCAGCAGCTTAGCCGGACAGGGGGCGAGTGGCTACACCTTC.

CDR3 region: CASSLVAGLETQYF. As DNA, the CDR3 is TGTGCCAGCAGCTTAGTCGCAGGGTTAGAGACCCAGTACTTC. This chain joins TRBV11-1 and TRBJ2-5; TRBD1 is a possible D gene (5 bases). V shed 1 base and J shed 4 bases, with 10 bases lying between them. The V gene's germline CDR1 is SGHAT and CDR2 FQDESV (reference sequence). The CDR3 has 14 amino acids.

The V call is TRBV5-6, the J call TRBJ1-5; TRBD1 matches at 7 bases. The junction had 7 bases not matched to a gene; V was cut back by 7 bases and J by 3 bases. The CDR3 runs 14 residues. Germline V gene lookup returns CDR1 SGHDT and CDR2 YYEEEE. This CDR3 reads CASGSGGNNQPQHF. The CDR3 DNA follows: TGTGCCAGCGGATCAGGGGGAAACAATCAGCCCCAGCATTTT.

V and J are TRBV28 and TRBJ2-7, with D perhaps given as TRBD1 or TRBD2 (5 bases each). With 6 bases removed from V and 0 bases from J, the gap between germline ends came to 9 bases. Germline loops: CDR1 MDHEN, CDR2 SYDVKM. The CDR3 is made up of 13 amino acids. The CDR3 region is CASRGTVSYEQYF. The CDR3 DNA reads as TGTGCCAGCAGAGGGACGGTCTCCTACGAGCAGTACTTC.

This chain uses TRBV9 with TRBJ2-5; 12 bases align to TRBD2. The CDR3 covers 17 residues. J was trimmed by 5 bases and V by 0 bases; bases with no gene match: 8. The germline gives CDR1 SGDLS, CDR2 YYNGEE. The CDR3: CASSVGPSSGGAETQYF. CDR3 sequence (DNA): TGTGCCAGCAGCGTAGGTCCTTCTAGCGGGGGGGCGGAGACCCAGTACTTC.

The rearrangement joins TRBV29-1 to TRBJ2-7; 8 nucleotides match TRBD1. This CDR3 has 14 amino acids. Germline CDR1 is SQVTM and CDR2 is ANQGSEA. Germline trimming cut 7 bases from V and 3 bases from J; bases unmatched to any gene: 11. CDR3 in DNA: TGCAGCGCCGAGAGTGACAGGGGATACTACGAGCAGTACTTC. It specifies CSAESDRGYYEQYF.

This sequence joins TRBV5-1 and TRBJ2-5; no clear D gene. With 0 bases removed from V and 5 bases from J, the gap between germline ends came to 14 bases. Germline CDR1 and CDR2: SGHRS and YFSETQ. The CDR3 totals 15 residues. The CDR3 is CASSLGDTQLETQYF. CDR3 coding DNA: TGCGCCAGCAGCTTGGGAGACACCCAACTGGAGACCCAGTACTTC. The full variable domain, completed using reference TRBV5-1 and TRBJ2-5, is KAGVTQTPRYLIKTRGQQVTLSCSPISGHRSVSWYQQTPGQGLQFLFEYFSETQRNKGNFPGRFSGRQFSNSRSEMNVSTLELGDSALYLCASSLGDTQLETQYFGPGTRLLVL.